These 3 T cell receptor beta chains were all obtained from the same sample, sequenced in a study of blood T cell repertoires in COVID-19. The data were produced by immunoSEQ multiplex PCR, yet TCRdb's version contains in-frame clones alone and is incomplete. The table has 110,000 to 150,000 clones, 65% to 80% seen once. The sample taken for sequencing was peripheral blood. These receptors were taken from a man aged 55 to 70 with acute or convalescent COVID-19.

The rearrangement uses TRBV28 and TRBJ2-4; TRBD1 matches at 8 bases. The junction had 10 bases not matched to a gene; V was cut back by 7 bases and J by 8 bases. CDR3 length: 14 amino acids. Germline loops: CDR1 MDHEN, CDR2 SYDVKM. This chain's CDR3 is CASTSGAGGHIQYF. The CDR3 DNA is TGTGCCAGCACCTCCGGGGCAGGGGGCCACATTCAGTACTTC.

In this sample, this clone turned up many times. The CDR3, as DNA: TGTGCCAGCAGTCCCCGACTAGCCCCACGGGGCGAGCAGTACTTC. Translating it yields CASSPRLAPRGEQYF. This sequence joins TRBV27 and TRBJ2-7, with 7 nucleotides matching TRBD2. Germline CDR1 is MNHEY and CDR2 is SMNVEV (reference sequence). CDR3 length: 15 amino acids. Trimming took 5 bases from V and 6 from J; bases not matched to a gene: 13.

The chain couples TRBV6-5 to TRBJ2-3, with 10 positions matching TRBD2. The length of the CDR3 is 13 residues. CDR1 is MNHEY and CDR2 is SVGAGI in the germline V gene. V gave up 7 bases and J gave up 5 bases; unmatched junction bases: 3. For the CDR3, the DNA is TGTGCCAGCACCCGGACTAGCGGAGATACGCAGTATTTT. Translating it yields CASTRTSGDTQYF.